This TCR beta chain was recorded in a study of cytomegalovirus exposure and HLA in healthy donors. The CDR3 sequence is 18 residues long. Germline CDR1 reads SGDLS; CDR2 reads YYNGEE. Trimming at V came to 6 bases and at J to 3 bases, leaving 19 bases not matched to a gene. Researchers ran the PCR with 60 Vbeta and 13 Jbeta primers. Libraries were prepared by immunoSEQ multiplex PCR; TCRdb keeps only in-frame clonotypes and omits some of them. The table records approximately 120,000 clones, over 15% of them present only once. The gene calls are TRBV9 and TRBJ1-1; 8 bases are a match to TRBD1. Material for sequencing was PBMCs. The source is a female donor in good health and CMV-seropositive. CDR3 nucleotides: TGTGCCAGCACCCCACACGACAAGCTGGGACAGGCGGACACTGAAGCTTTCTTT. It yields the protein CASTPHDKLGQADTEAFF.